This T cell receptor (beta chain) appears in the sequencing data of a study of shared T cell receptors in the human thymus. TCRdb's table, derived via immunoSEQ multiplex PCR, lists solely in-frame clones and lacks some. The sample carries around 340,000 clones, about 95% recorded once. Germline CDR1 reads SGHTA; CDR2 reads FQGNSA. The CDR3 has 14 amino acids. V shed 5 bases and J shed 0 bases, with 11 bases lying between them. This clone was found a few times. The genes are TRBV7-2 and TRBJ2-7; D is unresolved. The clonotype comes from a human donor. Sequencing was performed on thymocytes. The CDR3 bases are TGTGCCAGCAGCATAAGACAACCCTCCTACGAGCAGTACTTC. It is translated as CASSIRQPSYEQYF. Looking up the rest from reference TRBV7-2 and TRBJ2-7 gives the full variable domain: GAGVSQSPSNKVTEKGKDVELRCDPISGHTALYWYRQSLGQGLEFLIYFQGNSAPDKSGLPSDRFSAERTGGSVSTLTIQRTQQEDSAVYLCASSIRQPSYEQYFGPGTRLTVT.